Shown below are 5 T cell receptor beta chains from a single sample sequenced in a study of cytomegalovirus exposure and HLA in healthy donors. Researchers ran the PCR with 60 Vbeta and 13 Jbeta primers. Here immunoSEQ multiplex PCR was the method, and the copy in TCRdb shows in-frame clones only, minus some. The sample consists of some 160,000 clones, around four fifths of them appearing once. The sequencing input was PBMCs. Receptors were obtained from a woman in her twenties or thirties in good health and CMV-seronegative.

This chain links TRBV6-5 with TRBJ1-2, with 7 nucleotides matching TRBD1. The CDR3 is made up of 14 amino acids. Germline CDR1 is MNHEY and CDR2 is SVGAGI. V lost 2 bases to trimming and J lost 2 bases; unmatched junction nucleotides: 2. The CDR3 is CASSYGQDNYGYTF. In DNA, the CDR3 is TGTGCCAGCAGTTACGGACAGGACAACTATGGCTACACCTTC.

The V gene is TRBV5-6, the J gene TRBJ2-3; D uncertain. Germline assignment: CDR1 SGHDT and CDR2 YYEEEE. The CDR3 totals 12 residues. Deletions cut 7 bases from V and 0 bases from J, with 6 bases between. CDR3 in DNA: TGTGCCAGCCAGGCTAGCACAGATACGCAGTATTTT. Translation gives CASQASTDTQYF. The variable domain in full, with the rest retrieved from reference TRBV5-6 and TRBJ2-3, is DAGVTQSPTHLIKTRGQQVTLRCSPKSGHDTVSWYQQALGQGPQFIFQYYEEEERQRGNFPDRFSGHQFPNYSSELNVNALLLGDSALYLCASQASTDTQYFGPGTRLTVL.

This clone was picked up one time. V and J are TRBV30 and TRBJ1-3; no definite D call. Trimming stripped 2 bases from V and 0 bases from J, with 5 bases between. The CDR3 is 13 residues long. In germline, CDR1 is GTSNPN, CDR2 SVGIG (reference sequence). CDR3 sequence (DNA): TGTGCCTGGAGTCACGGCTCTGGAAACACCATATATTTT. Its translation is CAWSHGSGNTIYF.

V usage is TRBV7-2 and J usage is TRBJ1-5; TRBD1 matches 7 bases. Looked up from germline, CDR1 is SGHTA and CDR2 is FQGNSA. This CDR3 spans 15 amino acids. J lost 6 bases, V lost 4 bases, and 9 bases had no gene match. The CDR3 here is CASSYTTGTGQPQHF. The CDR3 DNA follows: TGTGCCAGCAGCTATACGACAGGGACTGGTCAGCCCCAGCATTTT. Variable domain in full (rest from reference TRBV7-2 and TRBJ1-5): GAGVSQSPSNKVTEKGKDVELRCDPISGHTALYWYRQSLGQGLEFLIYFQGNSAPDKSGLPSDRFSAERTGGSVSTLTIQRTQQEDSAVYLCASSYTTGTGQPQHFGDGTRLSIL.

The chain combines TRBV2 with TRBJ1-4; 9 bases line up with TRBD1. Germline V CDR1 and CDR2: SNHLY, FYNNEI. The CDR3 consists of 13 residues. J lost 8 bases, V lost 4 bases, and 2 bases had no gene match. DNA for the CDR3: TGTGCCAGCAGTGCGGACAGGGGAGAAAAACTGTTTTTT. The encoded protein is CASSADRGEKLFF. Drawing the rest from reference TRBV2 and TRBJ1-4, the complete variable domain is EPEVTQTPSHQVTQMGQEVILRCVPISNHLYFYWYRQILGQKVEFLVSFYNNEISEKSEIFDDQFSVERPDGSNFTLKIRSTKLEDSAMYFCASSADRGEKLFFGSGTQLSVL.